The entry below gives a single T cell receptor beta chain sequence along with its context. What this receptor recognizes is not known. Nothing much larger sits one base from this clone, and base qualities are not available. The data stem from a study of cytomegalovirus exposure and HLA in healthy donors listed by TCRdb under 2017. With respect to the entire study: According to an earlier analysis of around 600 of the donors, 150 million to 200 million T cells yielded 95 million to 140 million unique TCR beta sequences and approximately 280 Gb of sequence data. About 310 gigabases of sequencing data and 70 million to 100 million unique TCR sequences were included in an early release covering 550 to 650 HLA-typed donors. The genetic ancestry cluster associated with self-reported Caucasian donors included roughly four fifths of the 398 genotyped donors. The aim of the study was to test whether cataloging public T cell receptors could identify signatures of past pathogen exposure. The T cell repertoires of around 730 subjects were profiled by immunosequencing and related to cytomegalovirus serostatus. A separate validation cohort of 100 to 150 different subjects was used in addition to the roughly 700-subject first cohort. To predict cytomegalovirus infection status, the study brought together high-throughput TCR immunosequencing, statistical association of individual TCRs with disease status, and machine learning. To study patterns of TCR occurrence, a later analysis re-analyzed previously published TCR beta repertoires from hundreds of donors and added high-resolution HLA genotyping. The later analysis used no new phenotypic data to find candidate immune exposures, relying instead on TCR beta sequences and their occurrence across donors. In an earlier analysis of a few hundred of the donors, high-throughput TCR beta sequencing was used to judge whether each TCR beta V gene segment behaved as functional or pseudogenic. Donor age, sex, ethnicity and CMV serostatus were compiled alongside the repertoire data. A later genetic analysis took genome-wide SNP genotypes for about 65% of the 666 donors and used that subset as a discovery cohort. All discovery cohort repertoires had been generated using a single sequencing platform. Both class I and class II loci were covered by HLA typing, at four-digit resolution. Typing coverage varied by locus: roughly 620-640 donors for A, B, C, DRB1 and DQB1; roughly 510 for DQA1; more than 600 for DPA1; roughly 450 for DPB1. Roughly 5 DR-DQ haplotypes were handled as single units for association and clustering, since linkage in the cohort was strong. On average, roughly 250,000 unique TCR beta nucleotide sequences were sequenced per donor among 398 genotyped donors of the cohort, with around 19% of those sequences being non-productive. Study-level results and caveats: Some IMGT-functional V segments, including TRBV6-2 and TRBV6-3, could not be told apart with the 87-base-pair reads, so those segments were excluded. A further reported finding was that TCR beta sequences accurately predicted the HLA-A and HLA-B alleles for most subjects in the first cohort. In a later analysis, most CMV-associated TCR beta chains were found to appear HLA-restricted, with HLA associations seemingly driven largely by CMV exposure. The classifier was reported to diagnose cytomegalovirus status with high specificity and sensitivity in both the original cohort and the validation cohort. The earlier analysis of around 600 of the donors excluded roughly 17 rarely observed V segments, including chromosome 9 orphons, because counts were too low. Specific HLA alleles were associated with over 15,000 TCR beta sequences at a false discovery rate of 0.05 in a later analysis. A cluster of highly shared sequence variants was judged likely to represent a technical artifact of the sequencing pipeline. Three of the identified cytomegalovirus-associated TCR beta chains were confirmed in vitro to be specific for cytomegalovirus antigens. Linkage disequilibrium might explain the correlated functional status among segregating V segments, but an unknown experimental factor could not be excluded. In a later analysis, several top co-occurrence clusters were reported to appear linked to parvovirus B19, influenza, CMV and Epstein-Barr virus. The cohort was sequenced for TCR beta chains only, and without alpha or paired-chain data the features that could be detected were limited. Across donors, most TCR sequences were observed very rarely, whereas some public TCRs were present in many individuals. In an earlier analysis of some 500 of the donors, most TCR beta V segments appeared in productive rearrangements about 87% or about 30% of the time, broadly matching IMGT annotations. The study listed 150 to 200 TCR beta chains as associated with cytomegalovirus. Because some donors lacked HLA typing at each locus, the association tests relied only on the typed subset. V-gene and J-gene trimming of TCR beta chains was associated with a missense DCLRE1C variant in a later genetic analysis, and the association was replicated in an independent cohort. The only immune exposure information available for the cohort was CMV serostatus. The authors suggested that the approach could potentially be extended to other disease states and immunological phenotypes. In a later analysis, the rate of TCR association differed among HLA loci, with DRB1 alleles having the most associated TCRs and HLA-C alleles having the fewest. Sequencing depth was assumed to be roughly uniform across donors in the presence/absence analyses, though that assumption may not hold. When HLA alleles, especially DR and DQ, strongly co-occurred, attributing TCR associations to individual alleles was difficult. In a later analysis, HLA-associated TCR beta chains showed more clonal expansion and lower generation probabilities than non-associated chains that were equally common. Compared with the approximately 670-donor mean, donors in an Asian-associated ancestry cluster had fewer N-insertions in productive TCRs, according to a later genetic analysis.

Based on the germline V gene (reference sequence), the CDR1 and CDR2 sequences are GTSNPN and SVGIG. The CDR3 spans 15 residues, from the cysteine through the phenylalanine. Left in the record is the CDR3 DNA by itself, 45 bases read in frame from the first base. Unmatched junction bases come to 15, with V trimmed by 3 bases and J by 7 bases. The cohort was made up of approximately 670 healthy bone marrow donors. Cohort members were all nominally healthy when sampled, although unrecorded immune exposures were likely present. The donor was CMV seropositive and belonged to the group of around 300 seropositive cohort members. Every donor gave a peripheral blood sample, and the peripheral blood mononuclear cells from that sample were used for TCR beta sequencing. Genomic DNA extraction from the blood cell samples was performed with the Qiagen DNeasy Blood Extraction Kit. The method was the immunoSEQ multiplex PCR assay. For the multiplex PCR, a mixture combining 60 forward primers for TCR Vbeta segments and 13 reverse primers for TCR Jbeta segments was used. Amplification of the CDR3 region of rearranged TCR beta genes was performed with a multiplex PCR assay on genomic DNA. The Illumina HiSeq System was used to sequence the amplified TCR beta libraries as 87-base-pair reads. On the authors' methods: A later analysis counted approximately 76 million unique TCR beta chains across the 666 repertoires, and around 9.9 million of these chains were shared by at least two donors. To remove PCR and sequencing errors, raw reads were error-corrected and collapsed into unique sequences using a nearest-neighbor algorithm that merged closely related sequences. V, D and J gene segments were assigned by aligning CDR3 sequences to IMGT reference sequences. For a sequence to be retained, at least a six-nucleotide match to both a V gene segment and a J gene segment was required. Rearrangements were called productive when the CDR3 lacked stop codons and stayed in frame with V and J; all others were non-productive. CDR3 was defined by IMGT convention, running from the second conserved V-encoded cysteine to the conserved J-encoded phenylalanine. The earlier analysis of 550 to 650 of the donors excluded any sequence lacking an unambiguous match to a single V gene segment. In an earlier analysis of approximately 560 of the donors, a V segment was called functional when productive rearrangements were above 56.7%, and segregating when the standard deviation between donors exceeded 5%. A statistical classification framework was built for diagnosing cytomegalovirus status from the catalog of TCR beta chain sequences. In a later analysis, TCR nucleotide sequences were compared against IMGT/GENE-DB human TR gene sequences so that V and J genes could be assigned. A later analysis assigned CDR3 sequences and most-parsimonious VDJ recombination scenarios with the TCRdist pipeline. A later analysis defined each TCR beta chain by its CDR3 amino acid sequence plus V-gene family, and excluded reads lacking a unique V-gene family. To address suspected cross-contamination and a sequencing artifact, a later analysis removed roughly 640 highly shared, low-generation-probability nucleotide sequences. For each public chain, a later analysis derived a clonal expansion index from normalized ranks of inferred template counts within each repertoire. In a later analysis, generation probabilities were computed with a VDJ recombination model fitted to out-of-frame rearrangements, and the resulting probabilities were checked against IGoR. In a later analysis, hypergeometric tests were used to score TCR-TCR, TCR-HLA and TCR-CMV co-occurrence, with a repertoire-size bias correction applied to TCR pairs. False discovery rates were estimated in a later analysis by permuting HLA or CMV assignments 20 times. In a later analysis, co-occurring TCRs were grouped using DBSCAN, with TCRdist sequence similarity added in when clustering inside HLA-allele-positive subsets. Repertoires with fewer than 30,000 or more than 120,000 public chains, plus five repertoires with anomalous nucleotide sharing, were excluded from co-occurrence clustering. TCRdb provides this immuneACCESS table in a form limited to in-frame rearrangements. Some clones are lacking; in checked studies, under half of them reflect an unresolved V gene, and why the rest are absent is not known. V and J calls and clone size are copied from that table; D and trimming were computed from the DNA. The table for this sample lists about 98,000 clones; around 75% of them were counted only once. The ten largest account for 9.5% to 12% of the sample.

This clonotype was sampled from a young man in good health and CMV-seropositive. The chain joins TRBV30 to TRBJ2-7; TRBD2 matches 7 bases in the middle. Sequencing was carried out using PBMCs. This receptor has the CDR3 CAWSELGDYSGEQYF. The nucleotide sequence is TGTGCCTGGAGCGAGCTCGGGGACTACTCGGGGGAGCAGTACTTC. This CDR3, with the reference TRBV30 and TRBJ2-7 proteins standing in past its ends, gives the full variable domain SQTIHQWPATLVQPVGSPLSLECTVEGTSNPNLYWYRQAAGRGLQLLFYSVGIGQISSEVPQNLSASRPQDRQFILSSKKLLLSDSGFYLCAWSELGDYSGEQYFGPGTRLTVT.